This TCR beta chain was sequenced during a study of T cell changes during pregnancy in multiple sclerosis. The method was immunoSEQ multiplex PCR; TCRdb's version includes in-frame clones alone and lacks a portion of them. The sample records roughly 52,000 clones, around 89% being singletons. With 6 bases removed from V and 0 bases from J, the gap between germline ends came to 14 bases. In germline, CDR1 is MNHEY, CDR2 SVGAGI. This CDR3 has 15 residues. The chain has TRBV6-5 and TRBJ1-2, with a tentative D call TRBD1 (6 bases). The source was CD4+ T cells from peripheral blood mononuclear cells, collected in the first trimester of pregnancy. The sequence derives from a female donor with multiple sclerosis, enrolled in a pregnancy study. The CDR3 is CASRVGGAANYGYTF. The DNA of the CDR3 is TGTGCCAGCAGGGTGGGGGGGGCCGCTAACTATGGCTACACCTTC.